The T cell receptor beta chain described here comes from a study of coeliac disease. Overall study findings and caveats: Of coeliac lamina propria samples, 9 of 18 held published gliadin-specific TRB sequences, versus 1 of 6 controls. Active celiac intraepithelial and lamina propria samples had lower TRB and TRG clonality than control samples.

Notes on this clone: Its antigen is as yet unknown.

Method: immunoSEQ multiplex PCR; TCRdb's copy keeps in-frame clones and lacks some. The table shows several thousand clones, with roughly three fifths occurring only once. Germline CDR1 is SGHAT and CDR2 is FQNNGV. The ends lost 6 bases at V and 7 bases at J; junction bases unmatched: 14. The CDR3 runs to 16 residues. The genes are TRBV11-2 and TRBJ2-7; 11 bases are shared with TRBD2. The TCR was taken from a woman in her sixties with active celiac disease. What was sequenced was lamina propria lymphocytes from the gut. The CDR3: CASSPGRGTSGSEQYF. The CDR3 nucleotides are TGTGCCAGCAGTCCGGGGCGAGGGACTAGCGGTTCAGAGCAGTACTTC.